The 19 T cell receptor beta chains reported below all come from one sample, sequenced in a study of cytomegalovirus exposure and HLA in healthy donors. The PCR employed 60 Vbeta primers together with 13 Jbeta primers. Data came from immunoSEQ multiplex PCR; TCRdb stores just in-frame clones and leaves some out. The listing contains under 200,000 clones. The source material was PBMCs. All receptors come from a man aged 25-45 years in good health and CMV-seronegative.

The chain uses TRBV5-1 and TRBJ2-5; weak D call: TRBD2 (6 bases). V was pared by 0 bases and J by 1 base, with 10 bases between. The germline V gene encodes CDR1 SGHRS and CDR2 YFSETQ. The CDR3 covers 15 residues. The CDR3 coding sequence is TGCGCCAGCAGCTTGGGGCGGGGTGTCCAAGAGACCCAGTACTTC. Encoded protein: CASSLGRGVQETQYF.

V gene TRBV6-5 combines with J gene TRBJ2-7; the match to TRBD1 covers 7 bases. The CDR3 spans 12 residues. From germline, CDR1 is MNHEY and CDR2 SVGAGI. V lost 6 bases to trimming and J lost 6 bases; unmatched junction nucleotides: 5. In nucleotides, the CDR3 is TGTGCCAGCAGCTACACAGGGGTCGAGCAGTACTTC. This encodes CASSYTGVEQYF.

This sequence joins TRBV6-1 and TRBJ2-5; 7 nucleotides match TRBD1. The CDR3 has 17 residues. V was pared by 4 bases and J by 5 bases, with 16 bases of the junction left unmatched. The germline CDR1 and CDR2 sequences are MNHNS and SASEGT. Here the CDR3 reads CASSGMGKNRGQETQYF. The CDR3 bases are TGTGCCAGCAGTGGCATGGGAAAAAACAGGGGACAGGAGACCCAGTACTTC.

As for this clone: This sample includes further DNA sequences coding for the same CDR3. The chain joins TRBV11-2 to TRBJ1-1, with D hard to call. Per germline, CDR1 SGHAT and CDR2 FQNNGV. The V and J ends lost 2 bases and 2 bases respectively, with 6 bases between them. The CDR3 runs 13 residues. The CDR3 sequence: CASSLQVNTEAFF. The CDR3 nucleotides are TGTGCCAGCAGCTTACAGGTTAACACTGAAGCTTTCTTT.

The chain links TRBV7-2 to TRBJ2-5; 13 nucleotides align to TRBD2. The germline V gene encodes CDR1 SGHTA and CDR2 FQGNSA. CDR3 length: 15 amino acids. Germline trimming cut 4 bases from V and 4 bases from J; bases unmatched to any gene: 3. The CDR3 region is CASSWGLAGTETQYF. In nucleotides, the CDR3 is TGTGCCAGCAGCTGGGGACTAGCGGGAACAGAGACCCAGTACTTC.

This sequence joins TRBV11-1 and TRBJ2-3; 14 bases align to TRBD2. This CDR3 is built from 16 residues. CDR1 is SGHAT and CDR2 is FQDESV in the germline V gene (reference sequence). V gave up 5 bases and J gave up 7 bases; unmatched junction bases: 8. CDR3 DNA: TGTGCCAGCAGCCCGGGAGGGACTAGCGGGAGTCATACGCAGTATTTT. Translated, it gives CASSPGGTSGSHTQYF.

The chain is built from TRBV28 and TRBJ1-2; 9 bases agree with TRBD1. The germline CDR1 and CDR2 sequences are MDHEN and SYDVKM. The CDR3 covers 14 residues. Unmatched junction bases numbered 5, after V lost 4 bases and J lost 5 bases. CDR3 region: CASSSGTGLYGYTF. CDR3 nucleotides: TGTGCCAGCAGTTCCGGGACAGGGCTGTATGGCTACACCTTC.

The rearrangement joins TRBV14 to TRBJ2-6; the match to TRBD1 covers 8 bases. Germline CDR1 reads SGHDN; CDR2 reads FVKESK. The CDR3 has 23 residues. Trimming took 0 bases from V and 4 from J; bases not matched to a gene: 23. The CDR3 spells CASSQEFYQGGQEALKGANVLTF. CDR3 coding DNA: TGTGCCAGCAGCCAAGAATTCTATCAGGGGGGACAGGAGGCCTTGAAGGGGGCCAACGTCCTGACTTTC.

The V gene is TRBV6-6, the J gene TRBJ2-7; D may be TRBD1 (6 bases). The V end was cut by 6 bases, the J end by 6 bases, with 12 bases between. The CDR3 runs 12 residues. Germline V gene data show CDR1 as MNHNY and CDR2 as SVGAGI (reference sequence). The CDR3 spells CASSRTGIEQYF. The DNA of the CDR3 is TGTGCCAGCAGCCGAACAGGGATCGAGCAGTACTTC.

The V and J genes are TRBV29-1 and TRBJ1-1; 9 positions match TRBD1. The V and J ends lost 3 bases and 6 bases, in that order; junction bases with no gene match: 5. CDR1 is SQVTM and CDR2 is ANQGSEA in the germline V gene. This CDR3 contains 13 residues. The CDR3 region is CSVEGQGLSEAFF. The CDR3 DNA follows: TGCAGCGTTGAGGGACAGGGATTGTCTGAAGCTTTCTTT. Filled out from reference TRBV29-1 and TRBJ1-1, the complete variable domain reads SAVISQKPSRDICQRGTSLTIQCQVDSQVTMMFWYRQQPGQSLTLIATANQGSEATYESGFVIDKFPISRPNLTFSTLTVSNMSPEDSSIYLCSVEGQGLSEAFFGQGTRLTVV.

The V call is TRBV7-8, the J call TRBJ2-7, with a possible D match to TRBD1 (6 bases). Trimming cost V 3 bases and J 4 bases, with 13 bases left between them. Looked up from germline, CDR1 is SGHVS and CDR2 is FQNEAQ. The CDR3 has 14 amino acids. CDR3 residues: CASSFNRVSYEQYF. CDR3 nucleotides: TGTGCCAGCAGCTTCAACAGGGTCTCTTACGAGCAGTACTTC. The variable domain in full, completed from reference TRBV7-8 and TRBJ2-7, reads GAGVSQSPRYKVAKRGQDVALRCDPISGHVSLFWYQQALGQGPEFLTYFQNEAQLDKSGLPSDRFFAERPEGSVSTLKIQRTQQEDSAVYLCASSFNRVSYEQYFGPGTRLTVT.

V gene TRBV19 combines with J gene TRBJ1-5, with 10 bases matching TRBD1. The length of the CDR3 is 14 residues. In germline, CDR1 is LNHDA, CDR2 SQIVND (reference sequence). V gave up 7 bases and J gave up 7 bases; unmatched junction bases: 7. The CDR3 reads CASTDRGLRQPQHF. CDR3 nucleotides: TGTGCCAGTACCGACAGGGGGCTTCGGCAGCCCCAGCATTTT.

The rearrangement uses TRBV5-4 and TRBJ2-3; D is possibly TRBD2 (5 bases). The CDR3 runs 13 residues. The V end was cut by 5 bases, the J end by 5 bases, with 12 bases between. From germline, CDR1 is SGHNT and CDR2 YYREEE (reference sequence). CDR3 sequence: CASRYLAGDTQYF. The CDR3 DNA is TGTGCCAGCAGGTACTTGGCGGGAGATACGCAGTATTTT.

The chain recombines TRBV7-9 with TRBJ2-7; TRBD2 aligns across 9 bases. The germline V gene has CDR1 SEHNR and CDR2 FQNEAQ (reference sequence). V was clipped by 1 base and J by 0 bases; unmatched bases: 1. This CDR3 is built from 15 residues. For the CDR3, the DNA is TGTGCCAGCAGCTTAGTGCGGGGGGGCTCCTACGAGCAGTACTTC. Protein product: CASSLVRGGSYEQYF.

The chain employs TRBV9 and TRBJ1-5, with TRBD1 identical over 8 bases. CDR1 SGDLS and CDR2 YYNGEE come from the germline V gene. This CDR3 contains 15 residues. The ends lost 3 bases at V and 2 bases at J; junction bases unmatched: 4. CDR3 protein: CASSEGQGGNQPQHF. The DNA for the CDR3 is TGTGCCAGCAGCGAAGGACAGGGCGGCAATCAGCCCCAGCATTTT.

V gene TRBV7-9 combines with J gene TRBJ1-5; a weak D match, TRBD1 (6 bases). Germline CDR1 reads SEHNR; CDR2 reads FQNEAQ (reference sequence). The CDR3 sequence is 15 residues long. Trimming cost V 5 bases and J 5 bases, with 16 bases left between them. CDR3 sequence: CASSPPGGADQPQHF. In DNA form, the CDR3 reads TGTGCCAGCAGCCCCCCGGGGGGCGCGGATCAGCCCCAGCATTTT.

V gene TRBV28 combines with J gene TRBJ2-7; D might be TRBD1 (6 bases). The CDR3 length is 14 residues. With 4 bases removed from V and 3 bases from J, the gap between germline ends came to 13 bases. CDR1 and CDR2 from the germline V gene are MDHEN and SYDVKM. The CDR3 bases are TGTGCCAGCAGTTCGCTGGGCAGGGGCTACGAGCAGTACTTC. This encodes CASSSLGRGYEQYF.

This chain connects TRBV29-1 to TRBJ2-3; TRBD1 aligns across 7 bases. J was trimmed by 2 bases and V by 6 bases; bases with no gene match: 8. The CDR3 consists of 14 residues. Germline V gene data show CDR1 as SQVTM and CDR2 as ANQGSEA. The CDR3 reads CSVVGQDNTDTQYF. CDR3 nucleotides: TGCAGCGTCGTAGGACAGGACAACACAGATACGCAGTATTTT.

The genes are TRBV7-6 and TRBJ1-3; D is uncertain. Deletions cut 5 bases from V and 1 base from J, with 6 bases between. The CDR3 loop spans 13 amino acids. Germline V CDR1 and CDR2: SGHVS, FNYEAQ. CDR3 in amino acids: CASSPGSGNTIYF. CDR3 nucleotides: TGTGCCAGCAGCCCCGGGTCTGGAAACACCATATATTTT.